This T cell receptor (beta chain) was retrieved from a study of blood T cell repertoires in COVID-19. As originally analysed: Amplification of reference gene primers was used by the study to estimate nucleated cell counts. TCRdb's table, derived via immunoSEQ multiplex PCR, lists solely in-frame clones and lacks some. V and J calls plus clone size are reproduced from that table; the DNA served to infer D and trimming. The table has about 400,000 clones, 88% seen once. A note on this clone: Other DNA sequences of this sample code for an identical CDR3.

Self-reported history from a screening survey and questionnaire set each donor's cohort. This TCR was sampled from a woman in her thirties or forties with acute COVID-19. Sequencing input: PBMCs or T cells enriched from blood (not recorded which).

This chain's CDR3 is CSVDRGDGYTF. In DNA form, the CDR3 reads TGCAGCGTTGACAGGGGCGATGGCTACACCTTC. The V and J genes are TRBV29-1 and TRBJ1-2; maybe TRBD1 (6 bases). The V end lost 3 bases, the J end lost 6 bases, and 8 bases lay between the germline ends. The CDR3 consists of 11 residues. The V gene's germline CDR1 is SQVTM and CDR2 ANQGSEA.